This T cell receptor beta chain was sequenced for a study of blood T cell repertoires in COVID-19. Across the study: Both acute and convalescent COVID-19 samples were obtained from the United States, Italy and Spain. PBMCs, B-cell-depleted T cells, or T cells were the source of the cDNA or gDNA that made up the material.

As handled by the study authors: Nucleated cell number was recorded as an estimate derived from reference gene primer amplification. The data were produced by immunoSEQ multiplex PCR, yet TCRdb's version contains in-frame clones alone and is incomplete. The V and J calls and clone size come from that table; D and trimming were worked out from the DNA. The table lists about 380,000 clones, roughly 80% of them singletons. Germline-derived CDR1 and CDR2 are GTSNPN and SVGIG (reference sequence). The CDR3 consists of 16 residues. Between the trimmed V and J ends, which lost 1 base and 0 bases, there was a span of 14 bases.

This rearrangement joins TRBV30 to TRBJ2-3, with D tentatively TRBD1 (5 bases). The clonotype originates from a human donor with acute or convalescent COVID-19. The donor label of this sample is uncertain. What was sequenced was peripheral blood. The CDR3 protein is CAWSAYRSPSTDTQYF. DNA of the CDR3: TGTGCCTGGAGTGCCTACAGGTCCCCTAGCACAGATACGCAGTATTTT.